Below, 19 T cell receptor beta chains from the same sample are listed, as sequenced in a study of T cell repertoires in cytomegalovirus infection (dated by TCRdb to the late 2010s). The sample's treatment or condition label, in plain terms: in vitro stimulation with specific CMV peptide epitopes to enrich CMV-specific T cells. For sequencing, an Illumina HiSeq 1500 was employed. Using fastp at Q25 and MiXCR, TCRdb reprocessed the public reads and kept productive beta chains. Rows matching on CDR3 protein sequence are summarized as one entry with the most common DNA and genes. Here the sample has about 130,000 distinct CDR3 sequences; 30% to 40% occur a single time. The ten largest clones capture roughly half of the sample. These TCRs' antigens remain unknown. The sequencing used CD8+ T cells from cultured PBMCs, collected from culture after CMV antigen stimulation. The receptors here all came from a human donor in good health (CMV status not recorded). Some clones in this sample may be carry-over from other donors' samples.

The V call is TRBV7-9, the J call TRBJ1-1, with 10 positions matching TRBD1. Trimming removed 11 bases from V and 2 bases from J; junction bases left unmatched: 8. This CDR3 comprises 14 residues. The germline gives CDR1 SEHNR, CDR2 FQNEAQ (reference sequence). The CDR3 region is CASGTGAGNTEAFF. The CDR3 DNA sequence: TGTGCCTCCGGGACAGGGGCCGGAAACACTGAAGCTTTCTTT.

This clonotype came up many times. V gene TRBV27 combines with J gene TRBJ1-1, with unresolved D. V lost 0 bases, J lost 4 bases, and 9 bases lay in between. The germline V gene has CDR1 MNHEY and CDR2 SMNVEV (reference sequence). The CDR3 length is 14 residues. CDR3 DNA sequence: TGTGCCAGCAGTTTATCTTCACTGGCCACTGAAGCTTTCTTT. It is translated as CASSLSSLATEAFF.

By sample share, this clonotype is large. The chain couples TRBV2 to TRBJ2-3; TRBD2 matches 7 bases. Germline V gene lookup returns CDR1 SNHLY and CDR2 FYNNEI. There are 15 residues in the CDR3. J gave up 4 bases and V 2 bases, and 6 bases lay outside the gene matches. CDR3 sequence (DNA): TGTGCCAGCAGTGAAACGGGGGGTTTCCCAGATACGCAGTATTTT. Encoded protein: CASSETGGFPDTQYF.

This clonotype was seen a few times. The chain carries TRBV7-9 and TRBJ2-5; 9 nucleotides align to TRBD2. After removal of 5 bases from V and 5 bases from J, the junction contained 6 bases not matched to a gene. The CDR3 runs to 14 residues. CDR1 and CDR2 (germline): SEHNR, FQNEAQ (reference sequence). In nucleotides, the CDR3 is TGTGCCAGCAGCCCGGGACTAGCTCCCGAGACCCAGTACTTC. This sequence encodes CASSPGLAPETQYF. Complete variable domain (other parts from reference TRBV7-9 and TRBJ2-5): DTGVSQNPRHKITKRGQNVTFRCDPISEHNRLYWYRQTLGQGPEFLTYFQNEAQLEKSRLLSDRFSAERPKGSFSTLEIQRTEQGDSAMYLCASSPGLAPETQYFGPGTRLLVL.

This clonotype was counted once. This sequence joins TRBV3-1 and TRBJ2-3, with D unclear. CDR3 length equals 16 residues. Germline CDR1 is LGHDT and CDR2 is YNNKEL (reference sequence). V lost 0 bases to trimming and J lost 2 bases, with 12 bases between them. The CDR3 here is CASSQDIDDSTDTQYF. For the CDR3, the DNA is TGTGCCAGCAGCCAAGATATCGACGACTCCACAGATACGCAGTATTTT.

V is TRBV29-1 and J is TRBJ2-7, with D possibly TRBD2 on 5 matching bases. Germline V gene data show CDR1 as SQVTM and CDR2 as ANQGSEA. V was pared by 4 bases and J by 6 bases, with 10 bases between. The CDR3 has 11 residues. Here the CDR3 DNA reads TGCAGCGTTGTTTCGGCGGGCGAGCAGTACTTC. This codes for CSVVSAGEQYF.

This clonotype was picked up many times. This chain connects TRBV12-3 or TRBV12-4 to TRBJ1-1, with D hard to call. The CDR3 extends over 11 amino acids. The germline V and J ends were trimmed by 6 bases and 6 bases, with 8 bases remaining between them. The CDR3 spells CASSYNSEAFF. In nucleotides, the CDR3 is TGTGCCAGCAGCTACAACTCTGAAGCTTTCTTT.

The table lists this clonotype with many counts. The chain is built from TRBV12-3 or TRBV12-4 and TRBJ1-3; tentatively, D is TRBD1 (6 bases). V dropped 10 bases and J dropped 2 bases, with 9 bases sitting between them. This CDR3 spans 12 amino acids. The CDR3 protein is CATRGAGNTIYF. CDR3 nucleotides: TGTGCCACCAGGGGAGCTGGAAACACCATATATTTT.

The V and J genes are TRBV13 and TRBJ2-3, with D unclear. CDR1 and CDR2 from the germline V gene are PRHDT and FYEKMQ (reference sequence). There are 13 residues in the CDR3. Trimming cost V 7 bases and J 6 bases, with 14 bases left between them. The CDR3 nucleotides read TGTGCCAGCACCCCCCTAACGTGGGATACGCAGTATTTT. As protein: CASTPLTWDTQYF.

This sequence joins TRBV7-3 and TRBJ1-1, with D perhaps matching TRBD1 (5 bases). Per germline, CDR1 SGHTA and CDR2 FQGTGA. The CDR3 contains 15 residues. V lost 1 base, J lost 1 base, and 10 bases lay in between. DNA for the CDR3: TGTGCCAGCAGCTTAAGTGGGGCACAGAACACTGAAGCTTTCTTT. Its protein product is CASSLSGAQNTEAFF.

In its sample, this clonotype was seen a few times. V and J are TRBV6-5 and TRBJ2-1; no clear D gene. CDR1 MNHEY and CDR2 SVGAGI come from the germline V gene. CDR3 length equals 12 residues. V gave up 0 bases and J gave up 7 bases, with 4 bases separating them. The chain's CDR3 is CASSYSTNEQFF. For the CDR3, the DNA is TGTGCCAGCAGTTACTCGACTAATGAGCAGTTCTTC.

CDR3 nucleotides: TGTGCCAGCAGTATTGCACTCAATGAGCAGTTCTTC. This translates into CASSIALNEQFF. The V gene is TRBV28, the J gene TRBJ2-1; D is unresolved. The CDR3 is 12 amino acids. V shed 5 bases and J shed 6 bases, with 8 bases lying between them. The germline V gene has CDR1 MDHEN and CDR2 SYDVKM.

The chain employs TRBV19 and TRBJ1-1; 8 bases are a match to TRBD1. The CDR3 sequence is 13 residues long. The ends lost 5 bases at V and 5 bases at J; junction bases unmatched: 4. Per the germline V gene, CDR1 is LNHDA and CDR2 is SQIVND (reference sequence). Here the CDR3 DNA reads TGTGCCAGTAGTGAACAGGGGGTTACTGAAGCTTTCTTT. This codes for CASSEQGVTEAFF. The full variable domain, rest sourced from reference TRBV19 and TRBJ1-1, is DGGITQSPKYLFRKEGQNVTLSCEQNLNHDAMYWYRQDPGQGLRLIYYSQIVNDFQKGDIAEGYSVSREKKESFPLTVTSAQKNPTAFYLCASSEQGVTEAFFGQGTRLTVV.

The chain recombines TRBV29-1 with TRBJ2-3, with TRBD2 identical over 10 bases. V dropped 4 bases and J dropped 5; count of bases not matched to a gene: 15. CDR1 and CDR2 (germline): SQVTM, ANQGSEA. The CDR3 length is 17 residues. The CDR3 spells CSVVEAGTSAAGDTQYF. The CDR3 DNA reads TGCAGCGTTGTAGAGGCGGGGACTAGCGCGGCGGGAGATACGCAGTATTTT.

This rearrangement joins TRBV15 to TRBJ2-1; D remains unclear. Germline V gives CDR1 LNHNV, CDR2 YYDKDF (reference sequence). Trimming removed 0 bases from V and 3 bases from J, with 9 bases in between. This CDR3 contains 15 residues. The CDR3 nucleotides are TGTGCCACCAGCAGAGACGGACCCGGCTACAATGAGCAGTTCTTC. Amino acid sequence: CATSRDGPGYNEQFF.

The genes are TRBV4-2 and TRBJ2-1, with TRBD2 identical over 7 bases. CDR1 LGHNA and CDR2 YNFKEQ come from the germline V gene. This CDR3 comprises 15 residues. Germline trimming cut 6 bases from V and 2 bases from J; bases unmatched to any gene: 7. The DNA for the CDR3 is TGTGCCAGCAGGCCGGGCGGGAGCGCCTACAATGAGCAGTTCTTC. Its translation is CASRPGGSAYNEQFF.

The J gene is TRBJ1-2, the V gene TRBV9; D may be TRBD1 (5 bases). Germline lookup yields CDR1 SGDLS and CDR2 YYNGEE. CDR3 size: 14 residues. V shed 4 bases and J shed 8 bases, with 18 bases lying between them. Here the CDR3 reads CASSPVEGMGGYTF. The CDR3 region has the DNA TGTGCCAGCAGCCCTGTGGAGGGGATGGGGGGCTACACCTTC.

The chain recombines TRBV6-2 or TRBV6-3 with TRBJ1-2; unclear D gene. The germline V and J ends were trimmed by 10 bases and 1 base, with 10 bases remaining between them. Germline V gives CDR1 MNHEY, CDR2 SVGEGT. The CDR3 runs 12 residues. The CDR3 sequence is CATRDVNYGYTF. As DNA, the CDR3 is TGTGCCACCAGAGATGTTAACTATGGCTACACCTTC.

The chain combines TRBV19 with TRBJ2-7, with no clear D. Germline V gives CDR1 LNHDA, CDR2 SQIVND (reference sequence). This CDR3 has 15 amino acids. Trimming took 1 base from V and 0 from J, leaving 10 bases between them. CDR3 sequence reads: CASSIGGVSSYEQYF. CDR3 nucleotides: TGTGCCAGTAGTATAGGCGGAGTGAGCTCCTACGAGCAGTACTTC.